This T cell receptor (beta chain) is drawn from a study of T cell changes during pregnancy in multiple sclerosis. Profiled with immunoSEQ multiplex PCR; TCRdb holds only in-frame clones, not every one. Among tens of thousands of clones listed, 91% were seen once. This CDR3 has 16 residues. V was clipped by 3 bases and J by 0 bases, with 12 bases between them. Germline CDR1 and CDR2: LNHDA and SQIVND (reference sequence). This clone was seen a single time. This TCR was recovered from a female donor with multiple sclerosis, enrolled in a pregnancy study. J is TRBJ1-3 and V is TRBV19, with D unclear. The material was CD4+ T cells from peripheral blood mononuclear cells, obtained before pregnancy. As DNA, the CDR3 is TGTGCCAGTAGTATGAGACAAGCCAGCTCTGGAAACACCATATATTTT. It is translated as CASSMRQASSGNTIYF.